The clone carrying this TCR beta chain was counted a single time. Its cognate antigen is unknown. This specimen comes from a study of graft-versus-host responses after intestinal transplantation. Looking at the study overall: Recipients had multivisceral, liver-intestinal, or isolated intestinal transplants. The study gave all recipients anti-thymocyte globulin induction, then tacrolimus and steroids for about 3 years. Overall study results and limits: Patients who carried graft-donor T cell macrochimerism also had high graft-versus-host to host-versus-graft clonal ratios in their allografts.

CDR1 is LGHNT, CDR2 FRNRAP, per germline. This CDR3 region has 13 residues. V lost 5 bases and J lost 2, with 8 bases in between. The repertoire was sequenced with immunoSEQ multiplex PCR; TCRdb's copy has only in-frame clones and lacks some. The sample lists approximately 100,000 clones; approximately 93% were seen once. The receptor comes from a human donor who received an intestinal transplant. The chain combines TRBV12-5 with TRBJ2-3; no reliable D call. Source: unstimulated CD8+ T cells sorted from spleen or lymph node cells, taken before intestinal transplant. DNA for the CDR3: TGTGCTAGTGGTCCGCCGGACACAGATACGCAGTATTTT. Translation gives CASGPPDTDTQYF.